This passage covers 13 T cell receptor beta chains from one sample sequenced in a study of spatial heterogeneity in lung cancer. TCRdb redid the calling of the 5' RACE reads with MiXCR, one entry per CDR3 protein. The table has 12,000 to 15,000 distinct CDR3 sequences, approximately 4.5% seen once. The time point here: sample taken at primary tumor resection. Their cognate antigens are unknown. Study-wide findings and caveats: Tumors with more nonsynonymous mutations had more expanded intratumoral alpha and beta TCRs.

The source material was lung tumor tissue, sampled at surgery. The receptor set was obtained from a female donor with early-stage non-small cell lung cancer.

This clonotype was counted many times. For a library built for alpha chains, this beta chain is a stray read; little rests on its size. CDR3 nucleotide sequence: TGTGCCAGCAGTTCTACGGACAGGGCGCTTAGCACAGATACGCAGTATTTT. It codes for CASSSTDRALSTDTQYF. This chain connects TRBV6-5 to TRBJ2-3; 8 bases are a match to TRBD1. Losses at the gene ends were 4 bases for V and 0 bases for J; bases not matched to a gene: 9. The germline gives CDR1 MNHEY, CDR2 SVGAGI. The CDR3 extends over 17 amino acids.

This clonotype was picked up many times. The size of this beta chain means little, since it is a stray read in a library made for alpha chains. CDR3 sequence (DNA): TGCAGCGTTGAAGCGAGTGTCGGCTCGGAGCAGTTCTTC. Amino acids: CSVEASVGSEQFF. This chain connects TRBV29-1 to TRBJ2-1; D uncertain. The CDR3 has 13 amino acids. V was cut by 1 base and J by 10 bases, with 14 bases left in between. CDR1 and CDR2 from the germline V gene are SQVTM and ANQGSEA.

This clonotype came up many times. Within a library made for alpha chains, this beta chain is off target, and its count is uninformative. The chain has TRBV6-5 and TRBJ1-2; D is ambiguous. The CDR3 is 15 amino acids. Trimming took off 6 bases at V and 0 bases at J, with 14 bases between the two ends. Germline V CDR1 and CDR2: MNHEY, SVGAGI. This CDR3 is CASSTLSEPNYGYTF. The CDR3 DNA is TGTGCCAGCAGCACCCTCAGCGAGCCTAACTATGGCTACACCTTC.

In regard to this clonotype: This beta chain appears as a stray read in a library generated for alpha chains; its size is not informative. The chain has TRBV6-9 and TRBJ2-3; D is possibly TRBD1 or TRBD2 (5 bases each). Trimming left V 7 bases short and J 2 bases short, with 19 bases between. Germline V lookup: CDR1 MNHGY, CDR2 SVAAGI. CDR3 size: 16 residues. Here the CDR3 reads CASKSSRRGITDTQYF. The CDR3 DNA reads as TGTGCCAGCAAATCTTCGCGACGGGGCATCACAGATACGCAGTATTTT.

This clonotype was recorded many times. Little can be read into the size of this beta chain, an off-target read in a library designed for alpha chains. The chain uses TRBV18 and TRBJ2-3; D is ambiguous. Looked up from germline, CDR1 is KGHSH and CDR2 is LQKENI. Trimming left V 8 bases short and J 1 base short, with 7 bases between. The CDR3 length is 12 residues. CDR3 region: CASPDGTDTQYF. CDR3 nucleotide sequence: TGTGCCAGCCCGGACGGCACAGATACGCAGTATTTT.

This clonotype has ten or more counts. Since the library was made to target alpha chains, this beta chain is a stray read and its abundance is not meaningful. The CDR3 bases are TGCGCCAGCAGCTTGTTTCAGGGAAACTACGAGCAGTACTTC. It yields the protein CASSLFQGNYEQYF. The rearrangement joins TRBV5-1 to TRBJ2-7; possibly TRBD1 for D (5 bases). Germline lookup yields CDR1 SGHRS and CDR2 YFSETQ. There are 14 residues in the CDR3. The V end was cut by 1 base, the J end by 3 bases, with 11 bases between.

As regards this clonotype: The library was prepared for alpha chains; this beta chain is a stray read, so its frequency means little. This chain uses TRBV5-1 with TRBJ2-4; possibly TRBD1 for D (6 bases). Trimming took off 3 bases at V and 8 bases at J, with 15 bases between the two ends. CDR1 is SGHRS and CDR2 is YFSETQ in the germline V gene. CDR3 length: 14 residues. The CDR3, as DNA: TGCGCCAGCAGCTGGGGACAATCCCGAGACATTCAGTACTTC. Amino acid sequence: CASSWGQSRDIQYF.

This clonotype was detected ten times or more. This beta chain was picked up by a library intended for alpha chains and is off target, so its count carries little meaning. The chain employs TRBV12-2 and TRBJ2-5; TRBD2, the table's D call, was not compared with the DNA. TRBV12-2 is labeled a pseudogene. The CDR3 consists of 14 residues. CDR3 in amino acids: CASRLGVGGETQYF. The CDR3 DNA follows: TGTGCAAGTCGCTTAGGGGTGGGAGGAGAGACCCAGTACTTC.

This clonotype has at least ten counts. This beta chain represents an off-target read in a library built for alpha chains; its size is of limited meaning. The DNA for the CDR3 is TGCAGTGCTAAGTGGCCAGGGACAGGGCACTCTGGGGCCAACGTCCTGACTTTC. This encodes CSAKWPGTGHSGANVLTF. This chain uses TRBV20-1 with TRBJ2-6, with 9 bases that match TRBD1. J lost 0 bases, V lost 4 bases, and 10 bases had no gene match. Germline CDR1 is DFQATT and CDR2 is SNEGSKA (reference sequence). This CDR3 is 18 amino acids long.

This clonotype was observed at least ten times. Found in a library prepared for alpha chains, this beta chain is an off-target read, and its abundance has little meaning. The gene calls are TRBV6-6 and TRBJ2-5; tentative D call: TRBD2 (6 bases). CDR3 length: 12 amino acids. The V end was cut by 6 bases, the J end by 3 bases, with 8 bases between. Germline V lookup: CDR1 MNHNY, CDR2 SVGAGI (reference sequence). The DNA for the CDR3 is TGTGCCAGCAGGTCGGGGGAAGAGACCCAGTACTTC. Amino acid sequence: CASRSGEETQYF.

This clonotype showed up just a few times. This beta chain appears as a stray read in a library generated for alpha chains; its size is not informative. The DNA for the CDR3 is TGTGCCAGCAGAGGCGGGTACTACAATGAGCAGTTCTTC. It codes for CASRGGYYNEQFF. V and J are TRBV4-2 and TRBJ2-1; perhaps TRBD2 as D (5 bases). Trimming stripped 6 bases from V and 3 bases from J, with 9 bases between. The CDR3 is made up of 13 amino acids. The germline V gene has CDR1 LGHNA and CDR2 YNFKEQ.

This clonotype was counted ten times or more. In a library made to pick up alpha chains, this beta chain is a stray read with a size that means little. The chain recombines TRBV6-5 with TRBJ2-4, with D maybe TRBD2 (5 bases). Trimming pared 5 bases from V and 8 bases from J, leaving 16 bases between. The CDR3 loop spans 14 amino acids. Germline CDR1 reads MNHEY; CDR2 reads SVGAGI. The CDR3 loop reads CASSPQNTGDIQYF. CDR3 bases: TGTGCCAGCAGTCCACAAAATACCGGGGACATTCAGTACTTC.

Concerning this clonotype: For a library built for alpha chains, this beta chain is a stray read; little rests on its size. This chain connects TRBV29-1 to TRBJ2-7; TRBD2 matches 10 bases. The CDR3 is 18 residues long. From germline, CDR1 is SQVTM and CDR2 ANQGSEA. The junction had 24 bases not matched to a gene; V was cut back by 6 bases and J by 7 bases. CDR3 in amino acids: CSVSGLAGAPDTHNEQYF. CDR3 in DNA: TGCAGCGTGTCGGGGCTAGCGGGGGCCCCGGACACACACAATGAGCAGTACTTC.